Below are 4 T cell receptor beta chains sequenced from a single sample in a study of T cells in Graves' hyperthyroidism and ophthalmopathy (dated by TCRdb to the late 2010s). Receptor libraries were prepared by multiplex PCR. The reads were generated on an Illumina HiSeq 2000. Amplification of TCR beta CDR3 regions was carried out from RNA transcripts. A first-round RT-PCR of the TCR CDR3 used the HTBI primer set with the Qiagen OneStep RT-PCR kit. TCRdb reprocessed the public reads (quality trimming at Q25 with fastp, clone calling with MiXCR) and kept in-frame beta chains. CDR3 protein sequences are deduplicated, and each keeps its most common genes and DNA. In this sample the table shows 300,000 to 450,000 distinct CDR3 sequences, approximately 25% of which occur a single time. The top ten clones comprise around 70% of the sample. Sequencing was performed on blood. These TCRs come from a man in his forties or fifties with Graves' hyperthyroidism.

This clonotype came up a few times. The V call is TRBV20-1, the J call TRBJ1-2; D uncertain. Trimming cost V 7 bases and J 5 bases, with 11 bases left between them. Germline V CDR1 and CDR2: DFQATT, SNEGSKA (reference sequence). There are 11 residues in the CDR3. CDR3 nucleotides: TGCAGTGTTATAAGTGGGTATGGCTACACCTTC. Residues: CSVISGYGYTF.

This clonotype came up many times. This chain connects TRBV7-2 to TRBJ2-5; 10 positions agree with TRBD2. CDR3 size: 16 residues. The V segment lost 4 bases and the J segment 1 base; nucleotides outside the gene matches: 6. CDR1 and CDR2 from the germline V gene are SGHTA and FQGNSA. CDR3 bases: TGTGCCAGCAGCTCACCTAGCGGGAGAGGCCAAGAGACCCAGTACTTC. Protein sequence: CASSSPSGRGQETQYF.

The chain links TRBV29-1 to TRBJ2-7; TRBD2 matches at 10 bases. The CDR3 covers 12 residues. J gave up 6 bases and V 6 bases, and 5 bases lay outside the gene matches. Germline V gene sequence: CDR1 SQVTM, CDR2 ANQGSEA. The CDR3 nucleotides read TGCAGCGTCGCTAGCGGGAGTACCGAGCAGTACTTC. This gives the protein CSVASGSTEQYF.

This clonotype turned up a few times. The chain combines TRBV6-1 with TRBJ2-3; D is unresolved. This CDR3 comprises 13 residues. V gave up 3 bases and J gave up 4 bases, with 8 bases separating them. Germline V gene data show CDR1 as MNHNS and CDR2 as SASEGT. The CDR3 sequence: CASSEYLADTQYF. The CDR3 nucleotides read TGTGCCAGCAGTGAGTACTTAGCAGATACGCAGTATTTT.